The 5 T cell receptor beta chains below all came from one sample that was sequenced in a study of blood T cell repertoires in COVID-19. Here immunoSEQ multiplex PCR was the method, and the copy in TCRdb shows in-frame clones only, minus some. The profile shows a few hundred thousand clones, more than 75% of them singletons. The specimen sequenced was peripheral blood. The receptors derive from a woman aged 45-65 years who had recovered from COVID-19.

This chain joins TRBV19 and TRBJ1-5; possible D gene TRBD1, 5 bases. The CDR3 loop spans 15 amino acids. The V gene lost 3 bases and the J gene lost 3 bases, with 12 bases spanning the gap. Germline loops: CDR1 LNHDA, CDR2 SQIVND (reference sequence). For the CDR3, the DNA is TGTGCCAGTAGTATTTTTGGGGGGACCAATCAGCCCCAGCATTTT. Residues: CASSIFGGTNQPQHF.

The chain employs TRBV2 and TRBJ1-2; tentatively, D is TRBD1 (6 bases). This CDR3 is built from 15 residues. Germline CDR1 and CDR2: SNHLY and FYNNEI. The V end was cut by 1 base, the J end by 0 bases, with 9 bases between. The CDR3 DNA sequence: TGTGCCAGCAGTGAAGAAGACAGGACTAACTATGGCTACACCTTC. Residues: CASSEEDRTNYGYTF.

This rearrangement joins TRBV6-6 to TRBJ1-5, with 7 bases that match TRBD1. Germline-derived CDR1 and CDR2 are MNHNY and SVGAGI (reference sequence). This CDR3 comprises 16 residues. The V gene end was trimmed by 7 bases and the J gene end by 2 bases; junction bases not matched to a gene: 11. The CDR3 sequence: CASTNSPGQRNQPQHF. The CDR3 DNA reads TGTGCCAGCACTAATTCTCCGGGACAGCGCAATCAGCCCCAGCATTTT.

This chain joins TRBV4-1 and TRBJ2-4, with 8 nucleotides matching TRBD1. CDR3 length: 16 residues. CDR1 is MGHRA and CDR2 is YSYEKL in the germline V gene. V was clipped by 4 bases and J by 3 bases; unmatched bases: 8. CDR3 sequence: CASSPDRVLVKNIQYF. CDR3 nucleotide sequence: TGCGCCAGCAGCCCGGACAGGGTATTAGTCAAAAACATTCAGTACTTC.

Written as DNA, the CDR3 is TGCAGTGCTAGTCGTCAGACCCAGTACTTC. This encodes CSASRQTQYF. V and J are TRBV20-1 and TRBJ2-5; D is ambiguous. The CDR3 is 10 amino acids. CDR1 DFQATT and CDR2 SNEGSKA come from the germline V gene (reference sequence). V dropped 3 bases and J dropped 6 bases, with 5 bases sitting between them.